This T cell receptor beta chain was captured in a study of regulatory T cells in long-lasting Graves disease. Time point meaning: newly diagnosed GD, antithyroid drugs for less than 3 months. Isolated PBMC RNA provided the starting material for the TCR library. Building the TCR beta libraries relied on iRepertoire HTBI primers, and CDR3 regions underwent Arm-PCR. Methods used by the authors: Identification across samples found some 60 TRBV and roughly 14 TRBJ segments. Each CDR3 protein is one row after TCRdb ran MiXCR on the multiplex PCR reads. The V and J calls and clone size come from TCRdb's table, not from the authors' own analysis. The data hold about 220,000 distinct CDR3 sequences, with approximately 18% observed a single time. This clonotype occurred many times. Germline values: CDR1 MNHEY, CDR2 SVGEGT. CDR3 length: 12 amino acids. V dropped 2 bases and J dropped 7 bases, with 3 bases sitting between them.

This sample also appeared in a second study, on T cells in Graves' hyperthyroidism and ophthalmopathy.

Sequencing was performed on peripheral blood mononuclear cells (PBMCs), taken at new diagnosis, from a patient treated with antithyroid drugs. The genes are TRBV6-2 or TRBV6-3 and TRBJ1-6; unclear D gene. This sequence originates from a woman in her thirties with Graves disease. CDR3 coding DNA: TGTGCCAGCAGTTACAAGAATTCACCCCTCCACTTT. Translating it yields CASSYKNSPLHF.